Each of the 25 T cell receptor beta chains below was sequenced from the same sample in a study of monozygotic twins with inflammatory bowel disease. With the 5' RACE reads reprocessed, TCRdb shows one record per CDR3 protein and no DNA. The sample shows about 300,000 distinct CDR3 sequences, and over 5.5% sits with its ten largest clones. What was sequenced was blood. All receptors derive from a human donor with ulcerative colitis or Crohn's disease, or a healthy co-twin of an affected twin (not recorded which).

The chain combines TRBV5-1 with TRBJ2-5; TCRdb's D call of TRBD1 is untestable without DNA. In germline, CDR1 is SGHRS, CDR2 YFSETQ. CDR3 length: 13 amino acids. The CDR3 protein is CASRYPGGETQYF.

The rearrangement uses TRBV10-3 and TRBJ2-7. CDR1 and CDR2 (germline): ENHRY, SYGVKD. This CDR3 has 12 amino acids. CDR3: CAISESPPEQYF.

This chain links TRBV29-1 with TRBJ2-7; TCRdb outputs TRBD1, but without DNA this stays unchecked. The CDR3 extends over 12 amino acids. Germline CDR1 SQVTM, CDR2 ANQGSEA. The CDR3 is CSATAQGYEQYF.

The chain links TRBV6-1 to TRBJ2-5; the D call of TRBD2 rests on TCRdb alone, since no DNA is present to check it. The CDR3 is 15 amino acids. Germline V gene lookup returns CDR1 MNHNS and CDR2 SASEGT. The CDR3 is CASSPRPSGEETQYF.

The chain has TRBV5-1 and TRBJ1-2. This CDR3 region has 15 residues. Germline assignment: CDR1 SGHRS and CDR2 YFSETQ. Here the CDR3 reads CASSSRPEALYGYTF.

The V and J genes are TRBV12-3 or TRBV12-4 and TRBJ1-5; the D gene TCRdb calls, TRBD1, cannot be checked with no DNA. The CDR3 contains 13 residues. CDR3 sequence reads: CASSLTENQPQHF.

The rearrangement links TRBV18 to TRBJ2-1; the D call from TCRdb, TRBD2, cannot be confirmed without DNA. From germline, CDR1 is KGHSH and CDR2 LQKENI. The CDR3 sequence is 16 residues long. The CDR3 loop reads CASSRTSGTVYNEQFF.

The chain is built from TRBV20-1 and TRBJ2-3; TCRdb's assignment of TRBD1 cannot be checked, as there is no DNA. Germline values: CDR1 DFQATT, CDR2 SNEGSKA (reference sequence). The CDR3 extends over 16 amino acids. This CDR3 is CSASGGASKNTDTQYF.

The chain employs TRBV4-3 and TRBJ2-7. The CDR3 runs 15 residues. In germline, CDR1 is LGHNA, CDR2 YSLEER. The CDR3 spells CASSQYEKCIYEQYF.

The J gene is TRBJ2-1, the V gene TRBV30. CDR1 GTSNPN and CDR2 SVGIG come from the germline V gene (reference sequence). The CDR3 loop spans 15 amino acids. This CDR3 is CAWSQLASSYNEQFF.

The V and J genes are TRBV28 and TRBJ2-1. The CDR3 has 13 residues. Germline loops: CDR1 MDHEN, CDR2 SYDVKM. This CDR3 is CASSFVKPNEQFF. Looking up the rest from reference TRBV28 and TRBJ2-1 gives the full variable domain: DVKVTQSSRYLVKRTGEKVFLECVQDMDHENMFWYRQDPGLGLRLIYFSYDVKMKEKGDIPEGYSVSREKKERFSLILESASTNQTSMYLCASSFVKPNEQFFGPGTRLTVL.

The V call is TRBV5-6, the J call TRBJ2-4. Germline CDR1 reads SGHDT; CDR2 reads YYEEEE. The CDR3 has 15 residues. CDR3 in amino acids: CASSLVTSDKNIQYF.

The CDR3 loop is CSAREANQETQYF. V is TRBV20-1 and J is TRBJ2-5. The CDR3 totals 13 residues. Germline loops: CDR1 DFQATT, CDR2 SNEGSKA (reference sequence).

The chain joins TRBV5-1 to TRBJ2-3. CDR3 size: 13 residues. Germline assignment: CDR1 SGHRS and CDR2 YFSETQ. CDR3 sequence reads: CASSLQGTDTQYF.

The J gene is TRBJ1-1, the V gene TRBV7-2. Germline V gene sequence: CDR1 SGHTA, CDR2 FQGNSA. The CDR3 has 17 residues. This CDR3 reads CASSLSLGILVNTEAFF.

V usage is TRBV15 and J usage is TRBJ2-5; TCRdb reports TRBD1, a call that lacks DNA to check it against. Per the germline V gene, CDR1 is LNHNV and CDR2 is YYDKDF (reference sequence). CDR3 length: 16 amino acids. CDR3 region: CATSRLPLLGKETQYF.

The chain employs TRBV7-3 and TRBJ2-7; the TRBD1 assignment by TCRdb is unverifiable without DNA. The CDR3 has 15 amino acids. Germline-derived CDR1 and CDR2 are SGHTA and FQGTGA. CDR3 protein: CASSSTGGTAYEQYF.

The chain carries TRBV28 and TRBJ2-5. The CDR3 contains 13 residues. Germline CDR1 and CDR2: MDHEN and SYDVKM. The CDR3 loop is CASKSGNQETQYF.

This rearrangement joins TRBV20-1 to TRBJ2-5; TCRdb's D call of TRBD1 is untestable without DNA. The V gene's germline CDR1 is DFQATT and CDR2 SNEGSKA (reference sequence). CDR3 size: 13 residues. The CDR3 loop reads CSAPQGAGETQYF.

The chain recombines TRBV5-4 with TRBJ2-5. CDR1 is SGHNT, CDR2 YYREEE, per germline (reference sequence). This CDR3 is 13 amino acids long. This CDR3 is CASSFRLQETQYF.

The V gene is TRBV7-2, the J gene TRBJ1-4; the TRBD1 assignment by TCRdb is unverifiable without DNA. The CDR3 spans 16 residues. Germline V gene sequence: CDR1 SGHTA, CDR2 FQGNSA. CDR3 in amino acids: CASSTGQGRSREKLFF. Complete variable domain (other parts from reference TRBV7-2 and TRBJ1-4): GAGVSQSPSNKVTEKGKDVELRCDPISGHTALYWYRQSLGQGLEFLIYFQGNSAPDKSGLPSDRFSAERTGGSVSTLTIQRTQQEDSAVYLCASSTGQGRSREKLFFGSGTQLSVL.

The rearrangement joins TRBV25-1 to TRBJ1-2; TCRdb's D call of TRBD1 is untestable without DNA. There are 12 residues in the CDR3. The germline V gene has CDR1 MGHDK and CDR2 SYGVNS. The CDR3 region is CASSEVRGGYTF.

The chain employs TRBV14 and TRBJ2-5; TCRdb calls TRBD2, which cannot be checked without DNA. CDR1 SGHDN and CDR2 FVKESK come from the germline V gene. CDR3 length: 15 amino acids. CDR3 protein: CASSQEWNTLETQYF.

The gene calls are TRBV4-3 and TRBJ2-3. The CDR3 is 16 residues long. Germline lookup yields CDR1 LGHNA and CDR2 YSLEER. CDR3 region: CASSPNLFLGTDTQYF.

CDR3 loop: CASSLVGVNEQFF. The rearrangement links TRBV7-2 to TRBJ2-1. The CDR3 has 13 amino acids. CDR1 is SGHTA, CDR2 FQGNSA, per germline.